Listed below are T cell receptor beta chains from one sample, sequenced in a study of chemoradiotherapy in HPV16-positive cancers. The repertoire was sequenced with immunoSEQ multiplex PCR; TCRdb's copy has only in-frame clones and lacks some. The table lists under 50,000 clones, 65% to 80% of them singletons, with more than 4.5% in the top ten. This sample comprised blood, obtained from a patient who underwent chemoradiotherapy. The receptors come from a human donor with HPV-associated anogenital cancer. Both conserved end residues are part of each CDR3. A D gene is named only where the DNA matches it firmly. Clone size appears in some rows only: once, few, many, or a class for an expanded clone.

TRBV27,-,TRBJ1-2,few,TGTGCCAGCAGCCGACAAGCAAAGGGGATCGGCTACACCTTC,CASSRQAKGIGYTF
TRBV7-9,-,TRBJ1-4,-,TGTGCCAGCAGCTTAGCGCTCCGGACAGCAACTAATGAAAAACTGTTTTTT,CASSLALRTATNEKLFF
TRBV10-3,TRBD2,TRBJ2-3,-,TGTGCCATCACAACTAGCGGGGCAGATACGCAGTATTTT,CAITTSGADTQYF
TRBV30,-,TRBJ2-5,-,TGTGCCTGGAGTGTTGGGGGACTCCAAGAGACCCAGTACTTC,CAWSVGGLQETQYF
TRBV9,-,TRBJ2-7,-,TGTGCCAGCAGCCCCCGTTGGGGTCTTACGGACTCCTACGAGCAGTACTTC,CASSPRWGLTDSYEQYF
TRBV15,TRBD2,TRBJ2-7,-,TGTGCCACCAGCAGAGGATTTGGCGGGGGGCGCGGGGACGAGCAGTACTTC,CATSRGFGGGRGDEQYF
TRBV7-7,TRBD2,TRBJ2-1,-,TGTGCCAGCAGCCCGGGACTAGCGGGGCATCCGGCCAATGAGCAGTTCTTC,CASSPGLAGHPANEQFF
TRBV5-1,-,TRBJ2-7,-,TGCGCCAGCAGCATGGACAGTACGACGCCTAAGCAGTACTTC,CASSMDSTTPKQYF
TRBV7-2,-,TRBJ1-2,-,TGTGCCAGCAGCTCTGGGGGGGACGGCAACTATGGCTACACCTTC,CASSSGGDGNYGYTF
TRBV6-5,-,TRBJ2-5,-,TGTGCCAGCAGTTACAGGGGTCAAGAGACCCAGTACTTC,CASSYRGQETQYF
TRBV2,TRBD2,TRBJ2-5,-,TGTGCCAGCAGTGAGCGGGAGCAAGAGACCCAGTACTTC,CASSEREQETQYF
TRBV4-3,TRBD2,TRBJ2-3,-,TGCGCCAGCAGCCCGGGTAGCGGGGAAACAGATACGCAGTATTTT,CASSPGSGETDTQYF
TRBV18,-,TRBJ1-2,-,TGTGCCAGCTCCCCGGACGGTCTTCCCACGGGGGGCTACACCTTC,CASSPDGLPTGGYTF
TRBV7-2,TRBD2,TRBJ2-1,-,TGTGCCAGCAGCTCCCAAGCGGGGGTGCACAATGAGCAGTTCTTC,CASSSQAGVHNEQFF
TRBV29-1,TRBD2,TRBJ2-1,-,TGCAGCGTTGGACTAGCGGGGGGGAAAGATGAGCAGTTCTTC,CSVGLAGGKDEQFF
TRBV7-9,-,TRBJ1-3,few,TGTGCCAGCAGCTTACAACAGGGCCCTGGAAACACCATATATTTT,CASSLQQGPGNTIYF
TRBV18,TRBD1,TRBJ1-1,-,TGTGCCAGCCAACAGGGGGCTGACACTGAAGCTTTCTTT,CASQQGADTEAFF
TRBV7-9,-,TRBJ2-7,once,TGTGCCAGCAGCACGGAGGGCAGGGGTATCTACGAGCAGTACTTC,CASSTEGRGIYEQYF
TRBV2,-,TRBJ2-3,few,TGTGCCAGCAGTCTAGCAGATTATACGCAGTATTTT,CASSLADYTQYF
TRBV30,-,TRBJ1-5,few,TGTGCCTGGAGTGACTTTAGCGGGGTTCAGCCCCAGCATTTT,CAWSDFSGVQPQHF
TRBV7-8,-,TRBJ2-2,-,TGTGCCAGCAGCTCCCCAGGAGGATGGGGAACTGGCGGGGAGCTGTTTTTT,CASSSPGGWGTGGELFF
TRBV5-1,-,TRBJ2-5,few,TGCGCCAGCAGCTTGGCAGCCAGCCAAGAGACCCAGTACTTC,CASSLAASQETQYF
TRBV19,TRBD1,TRBJ1-6,once,TGTGCCAGTAGTATATTAGCGGGCCCCGGGACAGGGATTGATTCACCCCTCCACTTT,CASSILAGPGTGIDSPLHF
TRBV5-1,-,TRBJ1-1,few,TGCGCCAGCAGCTCAATCCGGGACAAGAACACTGAAGCTTTCTTT,CASSSIRDKNTEAFF
TRBV6-4,-,TRBJ1-4,few,TGTGCCAGCAGTGACTCGATTCAGGGTGAAAAACTGTTTTTT,CASSDSIQGEKLFF
TRBV5-4,-,TRBJ1-1,-,TGTGCCAGCAGCTTGGAGCGGTTGAACACTGAAGCTTTCTTT,CASSLERLNTEAFF
TRBV7-9,-,TRBJ2-4,-,TGTGCCACCTCCCTAACAGGAAACATTCAGTACTTC,CATSLTGNIQYF
TRBV7-9,TRBD1,TRBJ2-7,-,TGTGCCAGCAGCTTAGCGGACAGGGGAAGTTCCTACGAGCAGTACTTC,CASSLADRGSSYEQYF
TRBV9,-,TRBJ2-1,-,TGTGCCAGCAGCGAAGGGGTCAATGAGCAGTTCTTC,CASSEGVNEQFF
TRBV20-1,-,TRBJ2-3,-,TGCAGTGCTAGCCCCCAAGATACGCAGTATTTT,CSASPQDTQYF
TRBV11-2,-,TRBJ1-3,-,TGTGCCAGCAGCTTAGGAAACTCTGGAAACACCATATATTTT,CASSLGNSGNTIYF
TRBV27,-,TRBJ2-5,-,TGTGCCAGCAGTCGGATCCCCCCGGGGGTAGAGACCCAGTACTTC,CASSRIPPGVETQYF
TRBV5-1,-,TRBJ1-2,-,TGCGCCAGCAGCTGGCTACCACAAAACTATGGCTACACCTTC,CASSWLPQNYGYTF
TRBV5-1,-,TRBJ2-7,-,TGCGCCAGCAGCTTGTATCCGGGTGGACGCGAGCAGTACTTC,CASSLYPGGREQYF
TRBV5-1,-,TRBJ2-5,-,TGCGCCAGCAGCTTGTTCGGACAAGAGACCCAGTACTTC,CASSLFGQETQYF
TRBV6-5,-,TRBJ2-7,-,TGTGCCAGCAGTTTCTCTGGTCAGACCACCTACGAGCAGTACTTC,CASSFSGQTTYEQYF
TRBV4-1,-,TRBJ2-1,-,TGCGCCAGCAGCCAAGATCTCGGAGACCCCTACAATGAGCAGTTCTTC,CASSQDLGDPYNEQFF
TRBV5-6,TRBD1,TRBJ1-4,-,TGTGCCAGCATTCAGAATCCGGGACAGGGGAATGAAAAACTGTTTTTT,CASIQNPGQGNEKLFF
TRBV7-6,TRBD1,TRBJ2-3,-,TGTGCCAGCAGCTTAGCGGACAGGGGAGGCACAGATACGCAGTATTTT,CASSLADRGGTDTQYF
TRBV9,-,TRBJ2-7,-,TGTGCCAGCAGCGTTGCCCTGGAGGGCTACGAGCAGTACTTC,CASSVALEGYEQYF
TRBV1,-,TRBJ1-1,-,TGCACCAGCAGCCAGGCCCAGGGGAAGGACACTGAAGCTTTCTTT,CTSSQAQGKDTEAFF
TRBV6-5,-,TRBJ1-1,-,TGTGCCAGCAGTTACTCGTCGGGAGGCCTAATTGAAGCTTTCTTT,CASSYSSGGLIEAFF
TRBV29-1,TRBD1,TRBJ1-5,-,TGCAGCGTTGCGCAGGGGGCCTCTAGCAATCAGCCCCAGCATTTT,CSVAQGASSNQPQHF
TRBV7-9,-,TRBJ1-5,few,TGTGCCAGCAGCCTCGGGACAACGGATCGGTCCCAGCATTTT,CASSLGTTDRSQHF
TRBV4-1,-,TRBJ1-1,-,TGCGCCAGCAGCCAGTCTAGCGGACAGTACACTGAAGCTTTCTTT,CASSQSSGQYTEAFF
TRBV7-9,TRBD1,TRBJ1-4,-,TGTGCCAGCAGCCCTGGACAGGGAGATGAAAAACTGTTTTTT,CASSPGQGDEKLFF
TRBV4-1,-,TRBJ2-7,-,TGCGCCAGCACCTCTCTAGAAACCTACGAGCAGTACTTC,CASTSLETYEQYF
TRBV5-5,-,TRBJ1-1,few,TGTGCCAGCAGCTTGGGGACCGGGACCGAAGCTTTCTTT,CASSLGTGTEAFF
TRBV7-2,TRBD1,TRBJ1-2,few,TGTGCCAGCAGCTTCTTGACAGGGGACTATGGCTACACCTTC,CASSFLTGDYGYTF
TRBV5-4,TRBD1,TRBJ1-2,medium-sized,TGTGCCAGCAGCGCCGGGACAGAGTATGGCTACACCTTC,CASSAGTEYGYTF
TRBV5-1,TRBD1,TRBJ1-2,-,TGCGCCAGCGGACAGGGAGATGAATTCTATGGCTACACCTTC,CASGQGDEFYGYTF
TRBV2,-,TRBJ1-5,-,TGTGCCAGCAGTGAATTGAAGGGTAATCGGCCCCAGCATTTT,CASSELKGNRPQHF